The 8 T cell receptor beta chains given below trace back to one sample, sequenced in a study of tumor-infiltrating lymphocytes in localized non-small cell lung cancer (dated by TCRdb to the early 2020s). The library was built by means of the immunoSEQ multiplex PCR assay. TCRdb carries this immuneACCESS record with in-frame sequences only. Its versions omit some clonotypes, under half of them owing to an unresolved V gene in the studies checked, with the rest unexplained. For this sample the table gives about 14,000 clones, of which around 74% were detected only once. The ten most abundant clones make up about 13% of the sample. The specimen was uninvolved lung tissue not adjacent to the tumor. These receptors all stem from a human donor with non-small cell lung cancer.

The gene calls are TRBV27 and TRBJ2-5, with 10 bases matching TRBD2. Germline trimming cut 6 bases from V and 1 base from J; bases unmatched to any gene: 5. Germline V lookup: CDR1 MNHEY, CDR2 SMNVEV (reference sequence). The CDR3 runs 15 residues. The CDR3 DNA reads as TGTGCCAGCAGCGGACTAGCGGATCTCCAAGAGACCCAGTACTTC. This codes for CASSGLADLQETQYF.

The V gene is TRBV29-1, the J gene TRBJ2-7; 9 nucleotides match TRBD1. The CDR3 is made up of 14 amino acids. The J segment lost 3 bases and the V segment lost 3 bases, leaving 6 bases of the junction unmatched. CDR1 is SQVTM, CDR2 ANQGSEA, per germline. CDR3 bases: TGCAGCGTTGAGAGGACGGGACAGGGCTACGAGCAGTACTTC. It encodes CSVERTGQGYEQYF.

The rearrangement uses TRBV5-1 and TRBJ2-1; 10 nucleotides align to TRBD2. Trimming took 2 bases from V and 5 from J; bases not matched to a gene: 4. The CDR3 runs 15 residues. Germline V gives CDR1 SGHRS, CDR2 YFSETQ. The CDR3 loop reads CASSFSGGGNNEQFF. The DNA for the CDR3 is TGCGCCAGCAGCTTCAGCGGGGGGGGCAACAATGAGCAGTTCTTC.

CDR3 bases: TGCGCCAGCAGCGTTTCAGGGGGTGTAGAGACCCAGTACTTC. Protein product: CASSVSGGVETQYF. This rearrangement joins TRBV5-1 to TRBJ2-5; 7 bases are a match to TRBD1. In germline, CDR1 is SGHRS, CDR2 YFSETQ. The CDR3 length is 14 residues. The trim removed 4 bases at V and 4 bases at J, leaving 7 bases unmatched.

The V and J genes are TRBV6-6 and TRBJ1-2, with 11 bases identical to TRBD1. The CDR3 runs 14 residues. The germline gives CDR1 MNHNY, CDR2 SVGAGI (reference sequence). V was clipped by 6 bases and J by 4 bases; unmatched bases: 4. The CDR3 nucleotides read TGTGCCAGCAGCCCGGGACAGGGGGTCTATGGCTACACCTTC. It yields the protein CASSPGQGVYGYTF.

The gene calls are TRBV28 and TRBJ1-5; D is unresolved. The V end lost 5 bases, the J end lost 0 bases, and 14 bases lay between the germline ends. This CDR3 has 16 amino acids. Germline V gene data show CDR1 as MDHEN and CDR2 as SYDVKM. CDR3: CASSIPEPYSNQPQHF. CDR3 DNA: TGTGCCAGCAGTATCCCAGAACCTTATAGCAATCAGCCCCAGCATTTT.

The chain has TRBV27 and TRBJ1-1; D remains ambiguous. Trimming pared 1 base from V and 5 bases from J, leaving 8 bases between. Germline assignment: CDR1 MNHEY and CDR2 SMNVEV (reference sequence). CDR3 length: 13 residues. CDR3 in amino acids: CASSLLYRTEAFF. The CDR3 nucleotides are TGTGCCAGCAGTTTATTGTACCGGACTGAAGCTTTCTTT.

DNA of the CDR3: TGTGCCAGCAGCGCTTGGGGGACAGGGGGCGACGAGCAGTACTTC. This gives the protein CASSAWGTGGDEQYF. This chain joins TRBV9 and TRBJ2-7; 12 bases agree with TRBD1. CDR1 is SGDLS and CDR2 is YYNGEE in the germline V gene. The V segment lost 3 bases and the J segment 5 bases; nucleotides outside the gene matches: 6. There are 15 residues in the CDR3.